This T cell receptor (beta chain) was captured in a study of response to subunit inactivated influenza vaccine. Worth noting for this clonotype: Its antigen is unidentified.

The V gene lost 6 bases and the J gene lost 1 base, with 19 bases spanning the gap. The length of the CDR3 is 17 residues. CDR1 is MNHEY and CDR2 is SVGEGT in the germline V gene. Study-wide findings and caveats: Authors suggested each seasonal influenza vaccination recruits few new T cells.

Via MiXCR, TCRdb re-called the RT-PCR reads, giving one row per CDR3 protein. The table lists approximately 700,000 distinct CDR3 sequences, around 14% of them singletons. V is TRBV6-2 or TRBV6-3 and J is TRBJ2-1; weak D call: TRBD2 (6 bases). The input for sequencing was PBMCs from blood, taken about 11 days after vaccination. This TCR derives from a man aged 50 or older who received an inactivated influenza vaccine. This chain's CDR3 is CASSPVGSGLSYNEQFF. In DNA form, the CDR3 reads TGTGCCAGCAGCCCCGTGGGAAGCGGGCTATCCTACAATGAGCAGTTCTTC.